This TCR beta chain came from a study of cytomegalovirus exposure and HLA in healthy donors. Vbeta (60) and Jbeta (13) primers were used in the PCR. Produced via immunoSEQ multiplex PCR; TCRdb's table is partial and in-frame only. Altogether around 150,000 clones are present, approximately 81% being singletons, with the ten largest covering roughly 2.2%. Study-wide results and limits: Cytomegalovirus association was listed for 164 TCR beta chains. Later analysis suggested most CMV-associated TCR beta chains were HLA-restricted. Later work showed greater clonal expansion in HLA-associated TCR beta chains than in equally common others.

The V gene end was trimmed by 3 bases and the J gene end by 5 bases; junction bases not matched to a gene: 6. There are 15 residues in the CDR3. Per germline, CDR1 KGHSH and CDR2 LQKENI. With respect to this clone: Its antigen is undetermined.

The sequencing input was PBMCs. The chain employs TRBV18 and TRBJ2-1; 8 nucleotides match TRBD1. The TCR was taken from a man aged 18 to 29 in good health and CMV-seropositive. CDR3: CASSPPGQVDNEQFF. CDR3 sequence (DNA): TGTGCCAGCTCACCTCCGGGACAGGTAGACAATGAGCAGTTCTTC. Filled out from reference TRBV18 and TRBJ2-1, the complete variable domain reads NAGVMQNPRHLVRRRGQEARLRCSPMKGHSHVYWYRQLPEEGLKFMVYLQKENIIDESGMPKERFSAEFPKEGPSILRIQQVVRGDSAAYFCASSPPGQVDNEQFFGPGTRLTVL.